A single sample gave rise to the 27 T cell receptor beta chains below, sequenced in a study of CD8 T cells in Susac syndrome. It was with random hexamers that about 0.45 to 1 ug RNA was reverse transcribed. TCRdb re-called the immunoSEQ multiplex PCR reads with MiXCR, one entry per CDR3 protein. The sample lists about 140,000 distinct CDR3 sequences; approximately 93% were seen once. The sample was CD8+ T cells from PBMCs. Source of these receptors: a human donor in good health.

This rearrangement joins TRBV25-1 to TRBJ2-7; a weak D match, TRBD1 (5 bases). Germline assignment: CDR1 MGHDK and CDR2 SYGVNS. The V and J ends lost 6 bases and 2 bases respectively, with 11 bases between them. There are 13 residues in the CDR3. DNA of the CDR3: TGTGCCAGCAGGGGTGACAGCACCTACGAGCAGTACTTC. It translates to CASRGDSTYEQYF.

This chain links TRBV27 with TRBJ2-7; no definite D call. Germline V CDR1 and CDR2: MNHEY, SMNVEV (reference sequence). This CDR3 is 13 amino acids long. The V end was cut by 5 bases, the J end by 3 bases, with 11 bases between. CDR3 in amino acids: CASSPTASYEQYF. CDR3 DNA: TGTGCCAGCAGTCCGACGGCTAGCTACGAGCAGTACTTC.

The chain is built from TRBV20-1 and TRBJ1-5; D gene ambiguous. The CDR3 extends over 16 amino acids. Trimming removed 6 bases at V and 0 bases at J, with 18 bases between. Per the germline V gene, CDR1 is DFQATT and CDR2 is SNEGSKA (reference sequence). DNA for the CDR3: TGCAGTGCATTCCACCCACGGGGAGATAGCAATCAGCCCCAGCATTTT. Translated: CSAFHPRGDSNQPQHF.

The rearrangement uses TRBV25-1 and TRBJ1-2, with a possible D match to TRBD1 (5 bases). V was pared by 5 bases and J by 4 bases, with 14 bases between. Per the germline V gene, CDR1 is MGHDK and CDR2 is SYGVNS. The CDR3 loop spans 14 amino acids. CDR3 in DNA: TGTGCCAGCAGTCTGGCAGGGTCTTCCTATGGCTACACCTTC. Translating gives CASSLAGSSYGYTF.

The CDR3 DNA reads as TGTGCCAGCAGCCCCACCCAGGGGGCGCGGGCTGAAGCTTTCTTT. Protein sequence: CASSPTQGARAEAFF. The rearrangement joins TRBV7-9 to TRBJ1-1; 8 bases align to TRBD1. The germline CDR1 and CDR2 sequences are SEHNR and FQNEAQ (reference sequence). The J segment lost 6 bases and the V segment lost 5 bases, leaving 11 bases of the junction unmatched. This CDR3 comprises 15 residues.

This chain connects TRBV29-1 to TRBJ2-1; either TRBD1 or TRBD2 may fit D (5 bases each). Between the trimmed V and J ends, which lost 0 bases and 3 bases, there was a span of 15 bases. CDR3 length equals 16 residues. Germline-derived CDR1 and CDR2 are SQVTM and ANQGSEA. CDR3 protein: CSVEDLSGTNYNEQFF. CDR3 DNA sequence: TGCAGCGTTGAAGATTTATCCGGGACGAACTACAATGAGCAGTTCTTC.

The V call is TRBV7-8, the J call TRBJ2-1, with 9 bases fitting TRBD2. This CDR3 is built from 16 residues. After removal of 1 base from V and 4 bases from J, the junction contained 5 bases not matched to a gene. Germline V gene data show CDR1 as SGHVS and CDR2 as FQNEAQ. CDR3 region: CASSLVGLATYNEQFF. CDR3 nucleotides: TGTGCCAGCAGCTTAGTAGGACTAGCGACGTACAATGAGCAGTTCTTC.

This sequence joins TRBV27 and TRBJ1-5, with a weak D call TRBD1 (6 bases). This CDR3 contains 15 residues. Germline V gene data show CDR1 as MNHEY and CDR2 as SMNVEV (reference sequence). Trimming cost V 4 bases and J 1 base, with 11 bases left between them. DNA of the CDR3: TGTGCCAGCAGTTCTCCGGGACACAGCAATCAGCCCCAGCATTTT. Its translation is CASSSPGHSNQPQHF.

The chain carries TRBV29-1 and TRBJ2-7; 10 positions agree with TRBD2. V lost 6 bases and J lost 0; bases outside the gene matches: 8. This CDR3 comprises 15 residues. Germline V CDR1 and CDR2: SQVTM, ANQGSEA. CDR3 sequence: CSVETTSGFSYEQYF. The CDR3 region has the DNA TGCAGCGTAGAAACGACTAGCGGGTTCTCCTACGAGCAGTACTTC.

The CDR3 nucleotides read TGTGCCAGCAGCTCCTTGTCATCAGTGGGTGAGACCCAGTACTTC. Encoded protein: CASSSLSSVGETQYF. The V and J genes are TRBV7-9 and TRBJ2-5; D call uncertain. V was pared by 4 bases and J by 5 bases, with 17 bases between. The CDR3 contains 15 residues. CDR1 is SEHNR, CDR2 FQNEAQ, per germline (reference sequence).

V gene TRBV30 combines with J gene TRBJ2-1; D ambiguous. Germline V gives CDR1 GTSNPN, CDR2 SVGIG (reference sequence). V dropped 3 bases and J dropped 1 base, with 7 bases sitting between them. The CDR3 runs 13 residues. The CDR3: CAWRIGSYNEQFF. CDR3 nucleotides: TGTGCCTGGAGGATCGGGTCCTACAATGAGCAGTTCTTC. Based on the CDR3 plus reference TRBV30 and TRBJ2-1, the full variable domain is SQTIHQWPATLVQPVGSPLSLECTVEGTSNPNLYWYRQAAGRGLQLLFYSVGIGQISSEVPQNLSASRPQDRQFILSSKKLLLSDSGFYLCAWRIGSYNEQFFGPGTRLTVL.

This clonotype was picked up one time. The rearrangement joins TRBV7-2 to TRBJ2-3; 7 positions agree with TRBD2. This CDR3 has 17 amino acids. Germline V gene data show CDR1 as SGHTA and CDR2 as FQGNSA. The ends lost 0 bases at V and 5 bases at J; junction bases unmatched: 11. CDR3 bases: TGTGCCAGCAGCTTAGCGCAATTGCGGGAGAGGGTAGATACGCAGTATTTT. This gives the protein CASSLAQLRERVDTQYF.

The chain has TRBV7-9 and TRBJ2-7; 12 nucleotides agree with TRBD2. Germline V gene lookup returns CDR1 SEHNR and CDR2 FQNEAQ (reference sequence). The junction had 2 bases not matched to a gene; V was cut back by 5 bases and J by 3 bases. The CDR3 totals 14 residues. The CDR3 protein is CASSEGLAGYEQYF. The CDR3 region has the DNA TGTGCCAGCAGCGAGGGACTAGCGGGCTACGAGCAGTACTTC.

This clonotype was counted once. J is TRBJ1-2 and V is TRBV14, with D perhaps matching TRBD1 (5 bases). Trimming cost V 1 base and J 5 bases, with 8 bases left between them. Germline V gene data show CDR1 as SGHDN and CDR2 as FVKESK. The CDR3 consists of 13 residues. The DNA of the CDR3 is TGTGCCAGCAGCCAAGCAGGGATGTATGGCTACACCTTC. The encoded protein is CASSQAGMYGYTF.

V and J are TRBV20-1 and TRBJ2-7, with 11 bases matching TRBD2. Trimming removed 0 bases from V and 4 bases from J; junction bases left unmatched: 5. The germline V gene encodes CDR1 DFQATT and CDR2 SNEGSKA (reference sequence). This CDR3 region has 15 residues. The CDR3 DNA reads TGCAGTGCTAGAGACACCGGGACTAGCGGATACGAGCAGTACTTC. Translating gives CSARDTGTSGYEQYF.

This rearrangement joins TRBV3-1 to TRBJ2-5; 8 nucleotides line up with TRBD2. There are 13 residues in the CDR3. Trimming at V came to 7 bases and at J to 2 bases, leaving 3 bases not matched to a gene. Germline V lookup: CDR1 LGHDT, CDR2 YNNKEL (reference sequence). The CDR3 loop reads CASKTSEQETQYF. The CDR3 nucleotides are TGTGCCAGCAAGACTAGCGAGCAAGAGACCCAGTACTTC.

The genes are TRBV4-3 and TRBJ2-5, with 10 positions matching TRBD2. The germline gives CDR1 LGHNA, CDR2 YSLEER. The V segment lost 0 bases and the J segment 2 bases; nucleotides outside the gene matches: 9. The CDR3 loop spans 18 amino acids. CDR3 coding DNA: TGCGCCAGCAGCCAAGATACCCTAGCGGGAGCAGGTCAAGAGACCCAGTACTTC. This encodes CASSQDTLAGAGQETQYF.

The J gene is TRBJ2-5, the V gene TRBV7-2; 8 nucleotides match TRBD2. CDR1 SGHTA and CDR2 FQGNSA come from the germline V gene. CDR3 size: 15 residues. Trimming cost V 3 bases and J 2 bases; bases outside gene matches: 5. The CDR3 DNA sequence: TGTGCCAGCAGCTTTGGACTAGCTGGGCAAGAGACCCAGTACTTC. This codes for CASSFGLAGQETQYF.

V and J are TRBV20-1 and TRBJ2-3; 8 bases map to TRBD2. V lost 6 bases and J lost 4; bases outside the gene matches: 9. This CDR3 has 14 residues. Germline-derived CDR1 and CDR2 are DFQATT and SNEGSKA (reference sequence). CDR3 sequence reads: CSARAGVGADTQYF. For the CDR3, the DNA is TGCAGTGCCCGAGCGGGAGTGGGCGCAGATACGCAGTATTTT.

This chain joins TRBV15 and TRBJ2-7; D ambiguous. The germline V gene has CDR1 LNHNV and CDR2 YYDKDF (reference sequence). V was pared by 5 bases and J by 2 bases, with 19 bases between. The CDR3 contains 16 residues. The chain's CDR3 is CATSPLGPQGAYEQYF. DNA for the CDR3: TGTGCCACCAGCCCTCTAGGACCGCAAGGCGCCTACGAGCAGTACTTC. The full variable domain, its missing parts supplied by reference TRBV15 and TRBJ2-7, is DAMVIQNPRYQVTQFGKPVTLSCSQTLNHNVMYWYQQKSSQAPKLLFHYYDKDFNNEADTPDNFQSRRPNTSFCFLDIRSPGLGDTAMYLCATSPLGPQGAYEQYFGPGTRLTVT.

The chain has TRBV29-1 and TRBJ2-6; D is undetermined. The V gene lost 2 bases and the J gene lost 0 bases, with 5 bases spanning the gap. CDR3 length: 14 residues. Germline values: CDR1 SQVTM, CDR2 ANQGSEA. CDR3 residues: CSVETGSGANVLTF. In nucleotides, the CDR3 is TGCAGCGTTGAAACCGGCTCTGGGGCCAACGTCCTGACTTTC.

This chain joins TRBV4-3 and TRBJ1-1; unclear D gene. This CDR3 contains 15 residues. The V end was cut by 5 bases, the J end by 1 base, with 14 bases between. From germline, CDR1 is LGHNA and CDR2 YSLEER. The CDR3 loop is CASSEVTGRNTEAFF. The CDR3 DNA is TGCGCCAGCAGCGAAGTTACCGGGCGGAACACTGAAGCTTTCTTT.

V usage is TRBV27 and J usage is TRBJ2-5; no firm D call. Trimming removed 1 base from V and 5 bases from J, with 11 bases in between. This CDR3 comprises 14 residues. Germline CDR1 reads MNHEY; CDR2 reads SMNVEV (reference sequence). CDR3: CASSLYPEEETQYF. The CDR3 nucleotides are TGTGCCAGCAGTTTATACCCAGAAGAGGAGACCCAGTACTTC.

The CDR3 DNA sequence: TGCAGCGTGGCCGGGACTAGCGGGAACCCCACAGATACGCAGTATTTT. It encodes CSVAGTSGNPTDTQYF. The chain joins TRBV29-1 to TRBJ2-3; TRBD2 aligns across 13 bases. Germline CDR1 SQVTM, CDR2 ANQGSEA. The CDR3 has 16 residues. Trimming cost V 6 bases and J 2 bases; bases outside gene matches: 8.

The chain combines TRBV4-2 with TRBJ1-5, with D possibly being TRBD1 (5 bases). V lost 1 base and J lost 3, with 10 bases in between. This CDR3 has 15 residues. The germline V gene has CDR1 LGHNA and CDR2 YNFKEQ. The CDR3 reads CASSQVGQLNQPQHF. The DNA of the CDR3 is TGTGCCAGCAGCCAAGTGGGGCAGCTCAATCAGCCCCAGCATTTT.

The J gene is TRBJ2-3, the V gene TRBV27; no definite D call. V lost 1 base to trimming and J lost 5 bases, with 10 bases between them. There are 14 residues in the CDR3. Germline CDR1 MNHEY, CDR2 SMNVEV (reference sequence). The CDR3 loop is CASSLFPPRDTQYF. The CDR3, as DNA: TGTGCCAGCAGTTTATTCCCTCCCAGAGATACGCAGTATTTT.

This rearrangement joins TRBV20-1 to TRBJ2-5; 14 nucleotides align to TRBD2. J was trimmed by 5 bases and V by 2 bases; bases with no gene match: 4. CDR3 size: 15 residues. The germline gives CDR1 DFQATT, CDR2 SNEGSKA (reference sequence). The CDR3 coding sequence is TGCAGTGCTAGATGGACTAGCGGGAGGCGTGAGACCCAGTACTTC. As protein: CSARWTSGRRETQYF.